This T cell receptor (beta chain) comes out of a study of shared clonotypes between healthy human individuals. Whole-study context: Sampling drew on donors who were a couple of women and three men aged 18 to 49.

Germline CDR1 and CDR2: MNHNS and SASEGT. Trimming removed 11 bases at V and 0 bases at J, with 10 bases between. The CDR3 is 12 amino acids. This clone has more than one count but fewer than ten. Its specificity is not known. Study outcomes and limitations: Sequencing depth was predicted to influence how clonotypes are shared among donors.

Using immunoSEQ multiplex PCR, the repertoire was profiled, and TCRdb retains in-frame clones only, with some absent. The sample consists of fewer than 3 million clones, around 93% of them appearing once. The sequencing sample was made of naive CD4+ T cells from PBMCs. Subset meaning: CD45RA+ positively selected. This receptor was taken from a man aged 18 to 29 in good health. Some clones in this sample may be carry-over from other donors' samples. The chain links TRBV6-1 to TRBJ1-1; D not resolved. The CDR3 DNA follows: TGTGCCTCAATGACGGTGAACACTGAAGCTTTCTTT. Amino acid sequence: CASMTVNTEAFF.